The 24 T cell receptor beta chains below all came from one sample that was sequenced in a study of Ad26.COV2.S vaccination and SARS-CoV-2 variants. Indicated treatment: roughly 18 received Ad26.COV2.S at low or high dose, single or two shots; a few received placebo; per-sample allocation not given. The samples were gathered on day 63 after the first injection of vaccine or placebo. The assay was immunoSEQ multiplex PCR, and TCRdb's table has in-frame clones only and misses some. The sample carries over 400,000 clones, roughly 88% recorded once. Sequencing used peripheral blood, obtained in a trial of Ad26.COV2.S vaccine versus placebo. The receptors originated from a person aged 18-60 years who received the Ad26.COV2.S COVID-19 vaccine or a placebo.

The rearrangement uses TRBV9 and TRBJ2-1; unclear D gene. This CDR3 has 15 amino acids. Trimming shortened V by 0 bases and J by 3 bases, and 10 bases separated the two germline ends. Per the germline V gene, CDR1 is SGDLS and CDR2 is YYNGEE. Here the CDR3 reads CASSVVPANYNEQFF. CDR3 DNA sequence: TGTGCCAGCAGCGTAGTACCAGCCAACTACAATGAGCAGTTCTTC.

The chain recombines TRBV4-3 with TRBJ2-7; 12 bases line up with TRBD2. The CDR3 runs to 21 residues. Germline values: CDR1 LGHNA, CDR2 YSLEER. J was trimmed by 4 bases and V by 0 bases; bases with no gene match: 19. DNA of the CDR3: TGCGCCAGCAGCCAAGAAGCCCTAGCGGGAGGGCTCAGGAGACCGTTTTACGAGCAGTACTTC. Encoded protein: CASSQEALAGGLRRPFYEQYF.

The chain links TRBV19 to TRBJ2-1; a weak D match, TRBD1 (6 bases). Germline V gene data show CDR1 as LNHDA and CDR2 as SQIVND (reference sequence). Between the trimmed V and J ends, which lost 5 bases and 2 bases, there was a span of 16 bases. The CDR3 is 16 residues long. CDR3 sequence reads: CASSVRDIKTYNEQFF. The DNA for the CDR3 is TGTGCCAGTAGTGTACGGGACATCAAAACCTACAATGAGCAGTTCTTC.

This clone was found a few times. The chain recombines TRBV29-1 with TRBJ2-7; maybe TRBD2 (5 bases). The germline CDR1 and CDR2 sequences are SQVTM and ANQGSEA. Trimming pared 5 bases from V and 2 bases from J, leaving 10 bases between. The CDR3 length is 12 residues. The CDR3 nucleotides are TGCAGCGTTTTTGGGAGAACCTACGAGCAGTACTTC. Its protein is CSVFGRTYEQYF.

The V call is TRBV20-1, the J call TRBJ2-1; D gene unclear. This CDR3 comprises 11 residues. Germline values: CDR1 DFQATT, CDR2 SNEGSKA (reference sequence). The ends were cut back, 0 bases at V and 16 bases at J, with 13 bases in the middle. CDR3 in DNA: TGCAGTGCTAGAGATGCAGTACCCATTTTCTTC. Its protein is CSARDAVPIFF.

This sequence joins TRBV10-2 and TRBJ2-7, with D possibly TRBD1 on 6 matching bases. The V end was cut by 7 bases, the J end by 6 bases, with 16 bases between. CDR1 is WSHSY, CDR2 SAAADI, per germline. The CDR3 covers 13 residues. DNA for the CDR3: TGCGCCAGCACCGAGGTGCGGACAGCCGAGCAGTACTTC. It yields the protein CASTEVRTAEQYF.

The chain is built from TRBV19 and TRBJ1-2, with a possible D match to TRBD1 (5 bases). The CDR3 consists of 15 residues. V lost 3 bases and J 5 bases, leaving 16 bases between the germline ends. Germline assignment: CDR1 LNHDA and CDR2 SQIVND (reference sequence). CDR3 loop: CASSMGLAGLYGYTF. The CDR3 DNA sequence: TGTGCCAGTAGTATGGGCCTTGCGGGGCTATATGGCTACACCTTC.

DNA of the CDR3: TGTGCCAGCAGTGAAGTTTGGTCGAATGAGCAGTTCTTC. It specifies CASSEVWSNEQFF. The rearrangement joins TRBV2 to TRBJ2-1, with unresolved D. Per the germline V gene, CDR1 is SNHLY and CDR2 is FYNNEI. The germline V and J ends were trimmed by 1 base and 7 bases, with 8 bases remaining between them. CDR3 size: 13 residues.

In regard to this clone: Other DNA sequences in this specimen translate into the identical CDR3. The V gene is TRBV7-3, the J gene TRBJ2-7; D ambiguous. CDR1 and CDR2 from the germline V gene are SGHTA and FQGTGA. V was cut by 5 bases and J by 3 bases, with 11 bases left in between. This CDR3 region has 13 residues. CDR3 region: CASSPRGGYEQYF. DNA of the CDR3: TGTGCCAGCAGCCCCCGAGGTGGCTACGAGCAGTACTTC.

The chain employs TRBV4-2 and TRBJ1-4; no reliable D call. Between the trimmed V and J ends, which lost 1 base and 7 bases, there was a span of 13 bases. CDR1 LGHNA and CDR2 YNFKEQ come from the germline V gene. The CDR3 is made up of 15 amino acids. The CDR3 here is CASSQAGPGFEKLFF. The CDR3 nucleotides are TGTGCCAGCAGCCAAGCTGGACCGGGTTTTGAAAAACTGTTTTTT.

This clone was counted once. This rearrangement joins TRBV9 to TRBJ2-5, with 9 bases matching TRBD2. There are 16 residues in the CDR3. Germline V gene sequence: CDR1 SGDLS, CDR2 YYNGEE. The trim removed 0 bases at V and 4 bases at J, leaving 7 bases unmatched. The CDR3 DNA follows: TGTGCCAGCAGCGTAGGTGGACTAGCGATGGGAGAGACCCAGTACTTC. Its translation is CASSVGGLAMGETQYF.

V and J are TRBV27 and TRBJ1-1; D gene ambiguous. Trimming removed 3 bases from V and 0 bases from J, with 8 bases in between. This CDR3 contains 14 residues. From germline, CDR1 is MNHEY and CDR2 SMNVEV (reference sequence). The CDR3 sequence is CASSFLGMNTEAFF. CDR3 DNA sequence: TGTGCCAGCAGTTTCTTGGGGATGAACACTGAAGCTTTCTTT.

This chain connects TRBV19 to TRBJ2-1; D is perhaps TRBD2 (5 bases). The CDR3 has 11 amino acids. Germline assignment: CDR1 LNHDA and CDR2 SQIVND (reference sequence). V dropped 5 bases and J dropped 9 bases, with 8 bases sitting between them. The CDR3 nucleotides are TGTGCCAGTAGTTTGAGGGTTGAGCAGTTCTTC. This codes for CASSLRVEQFF.

This chain links TRBV18 with TRBJ2-1, with TRBD1 matching 7 bases. In germline, CDR1 is KGHSH, CDR2 LQKENI. The CDR3 length is 13 residues. V shed 0 bases, J shed 12 bases, and the junction held 5 bases outside the gene matches. The CDR3 DNA follows: TGTGCCAGCTCACCACCCACAGGGGCCTTGCAGTTCTTC. Its translation is CASSPPTGALQFF.

The chain combines TRBV20-1 with TRBJ2-3; no definite D call. The CDR3 runs to 14 residues. V shed 3 bases and J shed 2 bases, with 12 bases lying between them. Germline CDR1 DFQATT, CDR2 SNEGSKA (reference sequence). This chain's CDR3 is CSASGQYATDTQYF. The CDR3 region has the DNA TGCAGTGCTAGTGGCCAATACGCCACAGATACGCAGTATTTT.

The V call is TRBV21-1, the J call TRBJ2-1; the table's D call of TRBD2 was not tested on the DNA. TRBV21-1 is a pseudogene. The CDR3 loop spans 17 amino acids. CDR3 sequence reads: CASSPQLLAGDDNEQFF. In DNA form, the CDR3 reads TGTGCCAGCAGCCCTCAACTTCTAGCGGGAGATGACAATGAGCAGTTCTTC.

V usage is TRBV3-1 (or the pseudogene TRBV3-2) and J usage is TRBJ2-2; D unclear. CDR3 size: 16 residues. V lost 4 bases to trimming and J lost 6 bases, with 18 bases between them. Germline loops: CDR1 LGHDT, CDR2 YNNKEL (reference sequence). The CDR3 spells CASSRLDLALPGELFF. CDR3 DNA sequence: TGTGCCAGCAGCCGGTTAGACTTGGCCTTGCCCGGGGAGCTGTTTTTT.

V and J are TRBV4-2 and TRBJ1-1; D gene uncertain. Germline values: CDR1 LGHNA, CDR2 YNFKEQ. This CDR3 is built from 15 residues. Trimming stripped 5 bases from V and 0 bases from J, with 13 bases between. The CDR3 region has the DNA TGTGCCAGCAGCGAAGTCAAAGGACTGAACACTGAAGCTTTCTTT. It specifies CASSEVKGLNTEAFF.

The chain couples TRBV29-1 to TRBJ1-4, with 9 bases that match TRBD1. J was trimmed by 7 bases and V by 8 bases; bases with no gene match: 8. Germline-derived CDR1 and CDR2 are SQVTM and ANQGSEA. The CDR3 extends over 13 amino acids. The CDR3 DNA reads as TGCAGCACCCAACAGGGGGCCGGTGAAAAACTGTTTTTT. Encoded protein: CSTQQGAGEKLFF.

In its sample, this clone was seen once. V usage is TRBV19 and J usage is TRBJ1-1; D is undetermined. Germline CDR1 is LNHDA and CDR2 is SQIVND (reference sequence). The length of the CDR3 is 15 residues. Trimming left V 2 bases short and J 4 bases short, with 14 bases between. The CDR3 protein is CASSIPLRRATEAFF. CDR3 nucleotide sequence: TGTGCCAGTAGTATACCCCTCCGTAGAGCCACTGAAGCTTTCTTT.

The chain has TRBV27 and TRBJ1-1; D not resolved. Germline CDR1 reads MNHEY; CDR2 reads SMNVEV (reference sequence). The CDR3 is made up of 12 amino acids. V was shortened by 4 bases and J by 2 bases, with 5 bases between the two germline ends. CDR3 sequence: CASSSPNTEAFF. The CDR3, as DNA: TGTGCCAGCAGTTCCCCAAACACTGAAGCTTTCTTT.

The chain is built from TRBV30 and TRBJ1-5; no clear D. This CDR3 contains 12 residues. Deletions cut 3 bases from V and 7 bases from J, with 10 bases between. The germline V gene has CDR1 GTSNPN and CDR2 SVGIG (reference sequence). The CDR3 DNA follows: TGTGCCTGGAGCCCGGCTGGGCAGCCCCAGCATTTT. Its protein is CAWSPAGQPQHF.

V gene TRBV28 combines with J gene TRBJ2-7; 9 positions match TRBD2. CDR1 is MDHEN, CDR2 SYDVKM, per germline. V dropped 3 bases and J dropped 4; count of bases not matched to a gene: 16. There are 18 residues in the CDR3. CDR3 in amino acids: CASSFGRGSSGRGYEQYF. The CDR3 region has the DNA TGTGCCAGCAGTTTTGGGAGAGGGAGTAGCGGGAGAGGGTACGAGCAGTACTTC.

The rearrangement uses TRBV3-1 (or the pseudogene TRBV3-2) and TRBJ1-2; D is ambiguous. This CDR3 contains 14 residues. Germline-derived CDR1 and CDR2 are LGHDT and YNNKEL (reference sequence). Trimming took 0 bases from V and 3 from J, leaving 8 bases between them. The CDR3 loop is CASSQDESYYGYTF. The CDR3 coding sequence is TGTGCCAGCAGCCAAGACGAAAGTTACTATGGCTACACCTTC.